These T cell receptor beta chains were read from a single sample in a study of CD8 T cells in cerebrospinal fluid in Alzheimer's disease. From its re-call of the 10x single-cell sequencing reads, TCRdb lists each CDR3 protein once, without DNA. This specimen shows over 650 distinct CDR3 sequences; the ten leading clones hold just under 9.5%. The sequencing input was cerebrospinal fluid. Receptors were obtained from a human donor with Parkinson's disease. The CDR3 runs from the conserved cysteine through the conserved F or W. Fields, in order: J gene, V gene, clone size, CDR3 protein. Clone sizes are given selectively: once, few, many, or a class where the clone is expanded.

j_gene: TRBJ1-6
v_gene: TRBV20-1
abundance: medium-sized
CDR3aa: CSANSGYNSPLHF

j_gene: TRBJ1-2
v_gene: TRBV25-1
abundance: medium-sized
CDR3aa: CASSAGTGLTNYGYTF

j_gene: TRBJ2-2
v_gene: TRBV6-4
abundance: medium-sized
CDR3aa: CASSEQWGITGELFF

j_gene: TRBJ2-2
v_gene: TRBV3-1
abundance: large
CDR3aa: CASSQVTGELFF

j_gene: TRBJ2-1
v_gene: TRBV11-1
abundance: medium-sized
CDR3aa: CASSLAGEVVEQFF

j_gene: TRBJ1-1
v_gene: TRBV7-6
abundance: large
CDR3aa: CASSLEYRGHLTEAFF

j_gene: TRBJ1-2
v_gene: TRBV7-8
abundance: medium-sized
CDR3aa: CASSTNLQGFDYGYTF

j_gene: TRBJ1-3
v_gene: TRBV12-5
abundance: medium-sized
CDR3aa: CASGSRTAGNTIYF

j_gene: TRBJ2-2
v_gene: TRBV6-1
abundance: medium-sized
CDR3aa: CASSPQGSSGELFF

j_gene: TRBJ2-1
v_gene: TRBV4-3
abundance: large
CDR3aa: CASRQGVGGGAGNEQFF

j_gene: TRBJ2-3
v_gene: TRBV19
abundance: medium-sized
CDR3aa: CASTTWGGTDTQYF

j_gene: TRBJ2-3
v_gene: TRBV25-1
abundance: medium-sized
CDR3aa: CASSEYGTSDIRTDTQYF

j_gene: TRBJ2-3
v_gene: TRBV12-5
abundance: medium-sized
CDR3aa: CASGRDRGRRDTQYF

j_gene: TRBJ2-1
v_gene: TRBV9
abundance: large
CDR3aa: CASSVGGSTYNEQFF

j_gene: TRBJ1-5
v_gene: TRBV12-3/TRBV12-4
abundance: medium-sized
CDR3aa: CASSLWGGQPQHF

j_gene: TRBJ1-6
v_gene: TRBV6-5
abundance: medium-sized
CDR3aa: CASSYRGIQGSPLHF

j_gene: TRBJ1-5
v_gene: TRBV9
abundance: large
CDR3aa: CASSVFQNQPQHF

j_gene: TRBJ2-2
v_gene: TRBV6-1
abundance: medium-sized
CDR3aa: CASSEGWVAGELFF

j_gene: TRBJ1-2
v_gene: TRBV20-1
abundance: medium-sized
CDR3aa: CSVGTDYGYTF

j_gene: TRBJ1-2
v_gene: TRBV4-1
abundance: medium-sized
CDR3aa: CASSQEGGGGTISGYTF

j_gene: TRBJ1-1
v_gene: TRBV4-2
abundance: medium-sized
CDR3aa: CASSQDRGNTEAFF

j_gene: TRBJ1-2
v_gene: TRBV20-1
abundance: medium-sized
CDR3aa: CSARGGYGYTF

j_gene: TRBJ2-3
v_gene: TRBV7-8
abundance: large
CDR3aa: CASSPGLVSTDTQYF

j_gene: TRBJ2-1
v_gene: TRBV20-1
abundance: large
CDR3aa: CSASGTSGWSYNEQFF

j_gene: TRBJ2-1
v_gene: TRBV7-2
abundance: -
CDR3aa: CASSPAGLAAIEQFF

j_gene: TRBJ2-1
v_gene: TRBV2
abundance: medium-sized
CDR3aa: CASSETTSSYNEQFF

j_gene: TRBJ1-6
v_gene: TRBV12-3/TRBV12-4
abundance: medium-sized
CDR3aa: CASTLSQGGGPLHF

j_gene: TRBJ1-1
v_gene: TRBV20-1
abundance: large
CDR3aa: CSARDPQGAGTEAFF

j_gene: TRBJ2-7
v_gene: TRBV19
abundance: medium-sized
CDR3aa: CASRSDSGVYEQYF

j_gene: TRBJ1-2
v_gene: TRBV19
abundance: medium-sized
CDR3aa: CASSIGRGERGYTF

j_gene: TRBJ2-3
v_gene: TRBV12-3/TRBV12-4
abundance: medium-sized
CDR3aa: CASSFWTSGGTDTQYF

j_gene: TRBJ2-7
v_gene: TRBV11-2
abundance: large
CDR3aa: CASSANYEQYF

j_gene: TRBJ1-1
v_gene: TRBV7-2
abundance: large
CDR3aa: CASSLAGIGAFF

j_gene: TRBJ2-1
v_gene: TRBV6-2/TRBV6-3
abundance: large
CDR3aa: CASSDNNEQFF

j_gene: TRBJ2-3
v_gene: TRBV19
abundance: medium-sized
CDR3aa: CASSIASLAGHTQYF

j_gene: TRBJ1-1
v_gene: TRBV9
abundance: medium-sized
CDR3aa: CASSVTGNTEAFF

j_gene: TRBJ1-5
v_gene: TRBV20-1
abundance: medium-sized
CDR3aa: CSATTGTGLQPQHF

j_gene: TRBJ1-1
v_gene: TRBV20-1
abundance: large
CDR3aa: CSARHTTLTEAFF

j_gene: TRBJ2-5
v_gene: TRBV5-1
abundance: large
CDR3aa: CASSLGQAIETQYF

j_gene: TRBJ2-2
v_gene: TRBV9
abundance: large
CDR3aa: CASSVWGSGTGELFF

j_gene: TRBJ1-5
v_gene: TRBV11-2
abundance: large
CDR3aa: CASSLTGGEGQPQHF

j_gene: TRBJ2-3
v_gene: TRBV7-8
abundance: medium-sized
CDR3aa: CASSLAEATDTQYF

j_gene: TRBJ1-2
v_gene: TRBV19
abundance: medium-sized
CDR3aa: CASSIDSAIYGYTF